This TCR beta chain was recorded in a study of blood T cell repertoires in COVID-19. About the research overall: Donors in the United States, Italy and Spain gave samples during acute or convalescent COVID-19.

Between the trimmed V and J ends, which lost 0 bases and 5 bases, there was a span of 10 bases. The germline CDR1 and CDR2 sequences are MNHEY and SMNVEV (reference sequence). CDR3 length: 14 residues. Source study methods: Estimated nucleated cell counts came from reference gene primer amplification. Data came from immunoSEQ multiplex PCR; TCRdb stores just in-frame clones and leaves some out. Clonal size and the V and J genes are those of that table, whereas D and trimming came from the DNA. The top ten clones hold less than 25% of a sample with under 120,000 clones, over 75% of them seen once. Specimen: peripheral blood. The rearrangement joins TRBV27 to TRBJ1-2; D is unresolved. The source is a man between 65 and 79 years old with active or convalescent COVID-19. The CDR3 region has the DNA TGTGCCAGCAGTTTATCGGTACGGACTTATGGCTACACCTTC. Translated, it gives CASSLSVRTYGYTF.